This T cell receptor (beta chain) was documented in a study of shared clonotypes between healthy human individuals. Study as a whole: Donors had three CD4 naive, three CD4 memory, two CD8 naive and one CD8 memory plate apiece.

This clone was seen just once. Antigen unknown. The germline gene is not matched at one end of the junction; a read error may be the cause. Study-level points and caveats: When compared with the clonotypes that were shared by all four sorted-subset donors, the non-shared clonotypes turned out to have lower generation probabilities. Naive subsets, compared against memory subsets, generally had larger estimated richness values.

TCRdb's table, derived via immunoSEQ multiplex PCR, lists solely in-frame clones and lacks some. The profile shows under 350,000 clones, about nine tenths of them singletons. Those who donated were healthy HIV-negative adults, with no recent acute infections or vaccinations reported. Germline-derived CDR1 and CDR2 are SQVTM and ANQGSEA. The CDR3 sequence is 12 residues long. The J gene is TRBJ2-3, the V gene TRBV29-1, with 10 bases that match TRBD1. The sequence came from a man aged 18-30 years in good health. Input material: memory CD8+ T cells sorted from blood. Subset in this sample: CD45RO+ cells pooled with CCR7-negative TemRA cells. The CDR3 bases are TGCAGCGTTTGGACAGGGGGTACCCGACTAGATTTT. Amino acids: CSVWTGGTRLDF.